The source of this T cell receptor beta chain is a study of blood T cell repertoires in COVID-19. Background on the study: COVID-19 samples collected from the United States, Italy and Spain covered acute and convalescent phases. The cDNA or gDNA used as material had been derived from T cells, B-cell-depleted T cells, or PBMCs.

The CDR3 runs to 19 residues. V gave up 0 bases and J gave up 5 bases, with 24 bases separating them. Germline V gives CDR1 SGDLS, CDR2 YYNGEE. In the original workflow: By means of reference gene primer amplification, nucleated cell counts were estimated. Clones were read by immunoSEQ multiplex PCR, and TCRdb kept only the in-frame ones, dropping some. That table gives V, J and clone size, and the DNA gave D and trimming. The repertoire includes tens of thousands of clones, 86% of them detected once, and roughly 8.1% sits in the top ten. The chain has TRBV9 and TRBJ1-5, with no clear D. The receptor was derived from a young man with acute or convalescent COVID-19. The sequencing input was peripheral blood. CDR3 DNA sequence: TGTGCCAGCAGCGTAGTCTCCGCCCCTCGTGCGGCCACCTATCAGCCCCAGCATTTT. As protein: CASSVVSAPRAATYQPQHF.